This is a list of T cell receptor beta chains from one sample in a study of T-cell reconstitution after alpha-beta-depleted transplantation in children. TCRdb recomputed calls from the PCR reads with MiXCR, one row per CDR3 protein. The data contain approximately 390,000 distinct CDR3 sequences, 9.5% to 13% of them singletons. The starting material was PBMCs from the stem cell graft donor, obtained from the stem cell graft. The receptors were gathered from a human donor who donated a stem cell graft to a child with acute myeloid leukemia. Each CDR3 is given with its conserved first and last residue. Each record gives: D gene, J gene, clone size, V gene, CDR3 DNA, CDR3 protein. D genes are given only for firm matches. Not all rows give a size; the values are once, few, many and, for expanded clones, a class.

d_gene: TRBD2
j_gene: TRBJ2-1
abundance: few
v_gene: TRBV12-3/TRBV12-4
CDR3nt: TGTGCCAGCAGGACTAGCGGGAGAGGCAATGAGCAGTTCTTC
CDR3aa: CASRTSGRGNEQFF

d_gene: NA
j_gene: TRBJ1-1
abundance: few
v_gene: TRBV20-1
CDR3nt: TGCAGTGCTAGAGTTCGTCCCGGGATCGGGAACACTGAAGCTTTCTTT
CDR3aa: CSARVRPGIGNTEAFF

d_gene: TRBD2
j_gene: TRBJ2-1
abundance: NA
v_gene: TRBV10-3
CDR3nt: TGTGCCATCAGGAGCGGGGGGGCGTCTGAGCAGTTCTTC
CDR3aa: CAIRSGGASEQFF

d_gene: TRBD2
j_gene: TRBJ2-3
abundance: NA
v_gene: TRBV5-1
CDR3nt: TGCGCCAGCAGAGGGACTAGCGTCAGTCCAGATACGCAGTATTTT
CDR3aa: CASRGTSVSPDTQYF

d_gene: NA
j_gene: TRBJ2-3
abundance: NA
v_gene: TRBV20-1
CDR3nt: TGCAGTGCTAGGGCTGGGGCCCTTGCAGATACGCAGTATTTT
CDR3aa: CSARAGALADTQYF

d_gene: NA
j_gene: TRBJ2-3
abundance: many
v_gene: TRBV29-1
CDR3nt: TGCAGCGTTGACGCCAGGGCGACGACAGATACGCAGTATTTT
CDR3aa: CSVDARATTDTQYF

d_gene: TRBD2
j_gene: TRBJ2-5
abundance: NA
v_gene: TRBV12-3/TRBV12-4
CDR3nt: TGTGCCAGCAGTTGGAACGGGGGGGGAGAGACCCAGTACTTC
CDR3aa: CASSWNGGGETQYF

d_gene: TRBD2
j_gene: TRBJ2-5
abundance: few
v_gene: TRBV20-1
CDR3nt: TGCAGTGCTCCCACAGGCGGGAGGGTGGAGACCCAGTACTTC
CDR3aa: CSAPTGGRVETQYF

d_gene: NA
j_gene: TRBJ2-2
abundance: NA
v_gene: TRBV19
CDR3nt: TGTGCCAGTACCACTAGGACGAACACCGGGGAGCTGTTTTTT
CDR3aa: CASTTRTNTGELFF

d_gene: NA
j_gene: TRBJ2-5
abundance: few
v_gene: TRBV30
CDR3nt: TGTGCCTGGATAGTGGGGGCGGAGACCCAGTACTTC
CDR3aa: CAWIVGAETQYF

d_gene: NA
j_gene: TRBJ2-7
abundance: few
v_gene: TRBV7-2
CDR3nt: TGTGCCAGCAGCCCGACGTCTTACTACGAGCAGTACTTC
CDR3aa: CASSPTSYYEQYF

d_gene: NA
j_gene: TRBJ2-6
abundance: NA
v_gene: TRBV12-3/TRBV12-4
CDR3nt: TGTGCCAGCAGTCCTACTGTGGGCTCTGGGGCCAACGTCCTGACTTTC
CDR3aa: CASSPTVGSGANVLTF

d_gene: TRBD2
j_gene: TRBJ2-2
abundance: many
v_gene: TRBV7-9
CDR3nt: TGTGCCAGCAGCCGACTAGCGAGCACCGGGGAGCTGTTTTTT
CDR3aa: CASSRLASTGELFF

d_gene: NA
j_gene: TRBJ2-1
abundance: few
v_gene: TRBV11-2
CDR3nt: TGTGCCAGCACGTCCGGGGGAGATGAGCAGTTCTTC
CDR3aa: CASTSGGDEQFF

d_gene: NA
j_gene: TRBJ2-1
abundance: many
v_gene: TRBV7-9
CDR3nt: TGTGCCAGCAGCCCAGTATACAATGAGCAGTTCTTC
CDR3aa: CASSPVYNEQFF

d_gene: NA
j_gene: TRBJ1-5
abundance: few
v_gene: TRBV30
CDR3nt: TGTGCCTGGAGTGTTGGCAGTTGGAGGTTGGGCAATCAGCCCCAGCATTTT
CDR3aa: CAWSVGSWRLGNQPQHF

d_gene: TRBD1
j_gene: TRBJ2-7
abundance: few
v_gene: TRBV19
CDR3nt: TGTGCCAGTAGTATCCCGGGACAGGGGGCTAAAGAGCAGTACTTC
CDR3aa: CASSIPGQGAKEQYF

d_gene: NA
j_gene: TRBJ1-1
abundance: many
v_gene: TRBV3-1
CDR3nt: TGTGCCAGCAGCCCGGAGGGGAGCCTTAACACTGAAGCTTTCTTT
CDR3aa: CASSPEGSLNTEAFF

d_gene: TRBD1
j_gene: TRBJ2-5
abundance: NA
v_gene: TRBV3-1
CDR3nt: TGTGCCAGCAGTCGGGACAGGGGGGCGGTGGAGACCCAGTACTTC
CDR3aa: CASSRDRGAVETQYF

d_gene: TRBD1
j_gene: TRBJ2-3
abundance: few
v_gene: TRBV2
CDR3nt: TGTGCCAGCTCCGCTTTCACAGGGGCCCTAGATACGCAGTATTTT
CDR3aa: CASSAFTGALDTQYF

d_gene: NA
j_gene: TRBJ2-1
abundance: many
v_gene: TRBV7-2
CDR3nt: TGTGCCAGCAGCTTAGCGGGCCTGGTTGAGCAGTTCTTC
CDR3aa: CASSLAGLVEQFF

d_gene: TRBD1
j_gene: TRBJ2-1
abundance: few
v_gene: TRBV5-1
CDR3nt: TGCGCCAGCAGCACCGCGACAGGGGTCTCCTACAATGAGCAGTTCTTC
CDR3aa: CASSTATGVSYNEQFF

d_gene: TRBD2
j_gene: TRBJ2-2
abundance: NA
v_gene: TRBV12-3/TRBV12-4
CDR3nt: TGTGCCAGCAGTTTACTAGCGGGGCCCGGGGAGCTGTTTTTT
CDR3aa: CASSLLAGPGELFF

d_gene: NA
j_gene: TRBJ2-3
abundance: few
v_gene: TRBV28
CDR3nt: TGTGCCAGCAGTTTCTCGCGTGCTTTCACAGATACGCAGTATTTT
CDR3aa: CASSFSRAFTDTQYF

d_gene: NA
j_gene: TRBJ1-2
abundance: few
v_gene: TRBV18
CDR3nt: TGTGCCAGCTCACCATCCCCATCCTATGGCTACACCTTC
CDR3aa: CASSPSPSYGYTF

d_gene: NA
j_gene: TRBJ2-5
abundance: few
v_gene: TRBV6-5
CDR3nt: TGTGCCAGCAGTTATGGAGTGACCCAGTACTTC
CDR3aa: CASSYGVTQYF

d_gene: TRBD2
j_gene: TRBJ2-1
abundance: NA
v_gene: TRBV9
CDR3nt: TGTGCCAGCAGCGTAGGTTCAGCGGGAGACTACAATGAGCAGTTCTTC
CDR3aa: CASSVGSAGDYNEQFF

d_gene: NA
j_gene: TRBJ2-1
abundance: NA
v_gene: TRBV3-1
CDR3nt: TGTGCCAGCAGCCAAGGATTAGGGGAAAGTTCCTACAATGAGCAGTTCTTC
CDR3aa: CASSQGLGESSYNEQFF

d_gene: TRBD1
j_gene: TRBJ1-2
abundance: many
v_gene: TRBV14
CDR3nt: TGTGCCAGCAGCCAAAAAGGGAGGACAGGGGGAGATGGCTACACCTTC
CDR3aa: CASSQKGRTGGDGYTF

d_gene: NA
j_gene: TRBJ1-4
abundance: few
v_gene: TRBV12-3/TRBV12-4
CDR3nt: TGTGCCAGCAGTTTAGACCTGTATGAAAAACTGTTTTTT
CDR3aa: CASSLDLYEKLFF

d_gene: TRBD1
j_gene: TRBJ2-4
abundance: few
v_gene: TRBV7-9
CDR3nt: TGTGCCAGCAGCTCGGGACAGAGCCTAGCCAAAAACATTCAGTACTTC
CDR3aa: CASSSGQSLAKNIQYF

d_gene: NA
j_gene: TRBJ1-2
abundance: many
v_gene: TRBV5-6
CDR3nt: TGTGCCAGCAGCTTGGTGTCGGGAGGCGGCTACACCTTC
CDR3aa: CASSLVSGGGYTF

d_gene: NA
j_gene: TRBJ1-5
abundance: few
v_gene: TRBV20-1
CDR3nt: TGCAGTGCTACAGCGTTCGATGTAGGGGATGGGCAGCCCCAGCATTTT
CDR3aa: CSATAFDVGDGQPQHF

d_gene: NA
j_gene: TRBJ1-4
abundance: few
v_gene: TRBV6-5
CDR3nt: TGTGCCAGCAGTTCTCGCAGAAGTAGGGGGGGAGGTGAAAAACTGTTTTTT
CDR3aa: CASSSRRSRGGGEKLFF

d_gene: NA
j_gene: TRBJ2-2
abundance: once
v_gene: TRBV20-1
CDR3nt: TGCAGTGCTAATAAAGGCGCCGGGGAGCTGTTTTTT
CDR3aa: CSANKGAGELFF

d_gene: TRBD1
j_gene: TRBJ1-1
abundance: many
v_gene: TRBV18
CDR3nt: TGTGCCAGCTCACCCGGGACAGGGAGGGTTGAAGCTTTCTTT
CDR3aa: CASSPGTGRVEAFF

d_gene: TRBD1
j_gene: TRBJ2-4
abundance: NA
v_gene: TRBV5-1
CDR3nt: TGCGCCAGCAGCTACGGGACAGCCAAAAACAGTCAGTACTTC
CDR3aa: CASSYGTAKNSQYF

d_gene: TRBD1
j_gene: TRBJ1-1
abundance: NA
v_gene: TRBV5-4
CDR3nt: TGTGCCAGCAGCCCGTCGACAGGGGAGAACACTGAAGCTTTCTTT
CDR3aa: CASSPSTGENTEAFF

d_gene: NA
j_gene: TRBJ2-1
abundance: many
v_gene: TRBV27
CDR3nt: TGTGCCAGCAGTTTAGGAGCTTCCGGCATGAGCTCCTACAATGAGCAGTTCTTC
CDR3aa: CASSLGASGMSSYNEQFF

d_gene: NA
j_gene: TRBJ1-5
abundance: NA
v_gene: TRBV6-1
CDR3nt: TGTGCCAGCAGTGAGTACAATCAGCCCCAGCATTTT
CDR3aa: CASSEYNQPQHF

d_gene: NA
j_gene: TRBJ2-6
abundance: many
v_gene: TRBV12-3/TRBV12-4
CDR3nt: TGTGCCAGCAGCTCCGGGGGCGTCCTGACTTTC
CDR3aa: CASSSGGVLTF

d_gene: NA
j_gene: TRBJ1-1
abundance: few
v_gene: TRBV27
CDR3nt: TGTGCCAGCAGTTTAGTGGAAGGCACTGAAGCTTTCTTT
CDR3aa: CASSLVEGTEAFF

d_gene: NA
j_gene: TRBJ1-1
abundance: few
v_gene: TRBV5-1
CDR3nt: TGCGCCAGCAGCTTCACAGGGATGACTGAAGCTTTCTTT
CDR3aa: CASSFTGMTEAFF

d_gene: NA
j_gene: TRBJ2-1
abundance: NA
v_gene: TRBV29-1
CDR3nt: TGCAGCGTGGGGGCCGCGGGAGATGAGCAGTTCTTC
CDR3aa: CSVGAAGDEQFF